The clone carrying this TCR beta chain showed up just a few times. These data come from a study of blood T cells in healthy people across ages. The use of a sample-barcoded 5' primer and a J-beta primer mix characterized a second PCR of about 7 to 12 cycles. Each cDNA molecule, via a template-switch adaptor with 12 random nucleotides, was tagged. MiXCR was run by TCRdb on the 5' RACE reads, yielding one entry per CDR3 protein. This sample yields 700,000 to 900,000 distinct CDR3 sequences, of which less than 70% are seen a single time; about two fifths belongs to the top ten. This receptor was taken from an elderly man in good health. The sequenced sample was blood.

As DNA, the CDR3 is TGTGCCAGCAGCTTTCCTTCAGTCTCTGGGGCCAACGTCCTGACTTTC. Protein sequence: CASSFPSVSGANVLTF. This chain links TRBV7-9 with TRBJ2-6; D gene uncertain. Trimming left V 3 bases short and J 0 bases short, with 9 bases between. CDR1 and CDR2 from the germline V gene are SEHNR and FQNEAQ (reference sequence). The CDR3 loop spans 16 amino acids. Supplemented by reference TRBV7-9 and TRBJ2-6, the full variable domain reads DTGVSQNPRHKITKRGQNVTFRCDPISEHNRLYWYRQTLGQGPEFLTYFQNEAQLEKSRLLSDRFSAERPKGSFSTLEIQRTEQGDSAMYLCASSFPSVSGANVLTFGAGSRLTVL.